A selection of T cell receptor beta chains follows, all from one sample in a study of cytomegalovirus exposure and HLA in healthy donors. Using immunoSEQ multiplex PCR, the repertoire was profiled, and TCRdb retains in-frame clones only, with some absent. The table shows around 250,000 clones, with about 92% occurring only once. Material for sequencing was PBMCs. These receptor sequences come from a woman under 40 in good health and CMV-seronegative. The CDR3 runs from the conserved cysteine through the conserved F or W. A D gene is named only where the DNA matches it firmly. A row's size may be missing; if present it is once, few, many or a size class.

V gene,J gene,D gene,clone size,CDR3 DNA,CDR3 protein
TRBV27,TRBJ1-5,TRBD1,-,TGTGCCAGCAGTCCTGGGACAGGCAATCAGCCCCAGCATTTT,CASSPGTGNQPQHF
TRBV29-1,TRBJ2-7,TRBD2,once,TGCAGCGTTGAGGGGGTTCGGTCTAGCGGGAGAGTCCCATACGAGCAGTACTTC,CSVEGVRSSGRVPYEQYF
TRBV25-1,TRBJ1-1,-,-,TGTGCCAGCAGTGGGACCACGAAGGGGACTGAAGCTTTCTTT,CASSGTTKGTEAFF
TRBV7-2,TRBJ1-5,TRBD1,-,TGTGCCAGCAGCCCAGACAGGGGGCCTCAGCCCCAGCATTTT,CASSPDRGPQPQHF
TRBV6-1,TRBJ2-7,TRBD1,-,TGTGCCAGCAGTGAGACAGGGTTTTCCTACGAGCAGTACTTC,CASSETGFSYEQYF
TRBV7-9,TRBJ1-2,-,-,TGTGCCAGCAGCTTAGCCAGGCCCGATGGCTACACCTTC,CASSLARPDGYTF
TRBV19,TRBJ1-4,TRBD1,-,TGTGCCAGTAGTCCATTCGACAGGGCTAATGAAAAACTGTTTTTT,CASSPFDRANEKLFF
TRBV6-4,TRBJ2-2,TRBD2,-,TGTGCCAGCAGTGACGGGGGGGAGGGCGACACCGGGGAGCTGTTTTTT,CASSDGGEGDTGELFF
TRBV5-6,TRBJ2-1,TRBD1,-,TGTGCCAGCAGCGACCAGACAGGGGGGTCCTACAATGAGCAGTTCTTC,CASSDQTGGSYNEQFF
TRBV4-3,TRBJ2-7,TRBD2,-,TGCGCCAGCAGCCAAGTACCCATAGCGGGACTAGCCTACGAGCAGTACTTC,CASSQVPIAGLAYEQYF
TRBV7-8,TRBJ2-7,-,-,TGTGCCAGCAGCCCACACAGGGTAGGATACGAGCAGTACTTC,CASSPHRVGYEQYF
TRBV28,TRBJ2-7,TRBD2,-,TGTGCCAGCAGTTTATCAGCGGGACCTTCCTACGAGCAGTACTTC,CASSLSAGPSYEQYF
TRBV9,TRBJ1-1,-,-,TGTGCCAGCAGCGTTTTCGGGAACACTGAAGCTTTCTTT,CASSVFGNTEAFF
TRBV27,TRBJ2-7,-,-,TGTGCCAGCAGGTCCGAAGGGTTGGTCTACGAGCAGTACTTC,CASRSEGLVYEQYF
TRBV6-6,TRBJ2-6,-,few,TGTGCCAGCAGTCAAGCCCGTTCTGGGGCCAACGTCCTGACTTTC,CASSQARSGANVLTF
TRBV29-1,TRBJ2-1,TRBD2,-,TGCAGCGTTGAGGCAACTAGCGCCACGACCTACAATGAGCAGTTCTTC,CSVEATSATTYNEQFF
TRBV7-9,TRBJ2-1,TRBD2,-,TGTGCCAGCAGCTTACTGCCAGCGGGAGAAGGCAATGAGCAGTTCTTC,CASSLLPAGEGNEQFF
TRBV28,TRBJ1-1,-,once,TGTGCCAGCAGTTTCCCCAAGAGAACGTTGATGAACACTGAAGCTTTCTTT,CASSFPKRTLMNTEAFF
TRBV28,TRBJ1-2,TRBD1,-,TGTGCCAGCAGTCCCACGACAGGGGGCTATGGCTACACCTTC,CASSPTTGGYGYTF
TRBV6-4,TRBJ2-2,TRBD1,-,TGTGCCAGCAGTGACGGACAGGGGGCCGGGGAGCTGTTTTTT,CASSDGQGAGELFF
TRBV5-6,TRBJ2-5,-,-,TGTGCCAGCAGCGTCCTCAGGGGGGAAGAGACCCAGTACTTC,CASSVLRGEETQYF
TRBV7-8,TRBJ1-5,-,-,TGTGCCAGCGGGGAGTCGGATTATAGCAATCAGCCCCAGCATTTT,CASGESDYSNQPQHF
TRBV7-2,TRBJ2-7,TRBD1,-,TGTGCCAGCAGCGACGGACAGGGGGCCTTCTACGAGCAGTACTTC,CASSDGQGAFYEQYF
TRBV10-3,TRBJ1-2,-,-,TGTGCCATCAGTGGGACCACAAGTGGCTACACCTTC,CAISGTTSGYTF
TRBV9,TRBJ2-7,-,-,TGTGCCAGCAGTGCTACAAGCGGAGGGGGGGCTTACGAGCAGTACTTC,CASSATSGGGAYEQYF
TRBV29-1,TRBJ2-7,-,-,TGCAGCGCCTCGGGGGCCGCCGAGCAGTACTTC,CSASGAAEQYF
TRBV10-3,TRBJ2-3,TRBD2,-,TGTGCCATCAGTCTGGGGGGACTAGCGGGAATCGCAGATACGCAGTATTTT,CAISLGGLAGIADTQYF
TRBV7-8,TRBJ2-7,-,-,TGTGCCAGCAGCTTAGCTTTCGTAACCTACGAGCAGTACTTC,CASSLAFVTYEQYF
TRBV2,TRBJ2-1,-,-,TGTGCCAGCAGTGCCTGGGTAGGCAATGAGCAGTTCTTC,CASSAWVGNEQFF
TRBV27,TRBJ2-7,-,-,TGTGCCAGCAGTTCGCAGGATTCTTACTACGAGCAGTACTTC,CASSSQDSYYEQYF
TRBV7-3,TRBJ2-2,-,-,TGTGCCAGCAGCTCTTCCACCGGGGAGCTGTTTTTT,CASSSSTGELFF
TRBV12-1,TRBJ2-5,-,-,TGTGCCAGCAGCTTTGCCAGGGTCGAGACCCAGTACTTC,CASSFARVETQYF
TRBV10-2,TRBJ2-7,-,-,TGCGCCAGCTACTCCGATAGTGACTACGAGCAGTACTTC,CASYSDSDYEQYF
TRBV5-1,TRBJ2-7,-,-,TGCGCCAGCAGCTTATCCACCACCGGGCCGCCAGTGGGAAGGCAGTACTTC,CASSLSTTGPPVGRQYF
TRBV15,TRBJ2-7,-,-,TGTGCCACCAGCAGAGCCAGGATGGACGAGCAGTACTTC,CATSRARMDEQYF
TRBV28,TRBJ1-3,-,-,TGTGCCAGCAGTTTGGGGCCGGACACCATATATTTT,CASSLGPDTIYF
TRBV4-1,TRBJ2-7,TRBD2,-,TGCGCCAGCAGCCAAGGAGGGGAGGGCTACGAGCAGTACTTC,CASSQGGEGYEQYF
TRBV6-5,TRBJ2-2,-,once,TGTGCCAGCAGTTATGTCTCAAACACCGGGGAGCTGTTTTTT,CASSYVSNTGELFF
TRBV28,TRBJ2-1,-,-,TGTGCCAGCAGTTTGTGGAGTAGCTCCTACAATGAGCAGTTCTTC,CASSLWSSSYNEQFF
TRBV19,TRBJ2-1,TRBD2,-,TGTGCCAGTAGTATAGTGAGACTAGCGGAATACAATGAGCAGTTCTTC,CASSIVRLAEYNEQFF
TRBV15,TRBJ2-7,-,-,TGTGCCACCTCATCCAACACGAAAGCCTACGAGCAGTACTTC,CATSSNTKAYEQYF
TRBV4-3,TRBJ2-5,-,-,TGCGCCAGCAGCCAAGAGATGGTAGGGGTCGAGACCCAGTACTTC,CASSQEMVGVETQYF